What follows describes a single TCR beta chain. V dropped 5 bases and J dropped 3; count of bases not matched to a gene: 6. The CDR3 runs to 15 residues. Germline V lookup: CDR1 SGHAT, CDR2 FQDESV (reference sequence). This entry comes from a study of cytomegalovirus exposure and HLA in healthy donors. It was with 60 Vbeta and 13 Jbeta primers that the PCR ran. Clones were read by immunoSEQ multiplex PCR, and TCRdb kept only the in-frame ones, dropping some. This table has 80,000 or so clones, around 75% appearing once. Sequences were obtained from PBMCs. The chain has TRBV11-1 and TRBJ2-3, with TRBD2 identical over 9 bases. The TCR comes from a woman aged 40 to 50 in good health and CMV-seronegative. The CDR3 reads CASSKRLAETDTQYF. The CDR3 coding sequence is TGTGCCAGCAGCAAACGACTAGCGGAAACAGATACGCAGTATTTT. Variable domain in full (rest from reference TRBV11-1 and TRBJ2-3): EAEVAQSPRYKITEKSQAVAFWCDPISGHATLYWYRQILGQGPELLVQFQDESVVDDSQLPKDRFSAERLKGVDSTLKIQPAELGDSAMYLCASSKRLAETDTQYFGPGTRLTVL.